This record concerns one TCR beta chain sequence. Here immunoSEQ multiplex PCR was the method, and the copy in TCRdb shows in-frame clones only, minus some. The sample has 100,000 to 150,000 clones; around 90% are singletons. These data come from a study of blood T cell repertoires in COVID-19. Study overall: Material from acute and convalescent COVID-19 was sourced from the United States, Italy and Spain. PBMCs, B-cell-depleted T cells, or T cells provided the cDNA or gDNA that made up the material.

Seattle-derived patients entered the study during active infection and were followed longitudinally. CDR3 length: 12 amino acids. Trimming stripped 3 bases from V and 4 bases from J, with 3 bases between. CDR1 KGHDR and CDR2 SFDVKD come from the germline V gene. The chain couples TRBV24-1 to TRBJ2-1; D remains unclear. The sample was peripheral blood. The receptor was derived from a man aged 50 to 60 with COVID-19, enrolled during active disease. DNA of the CDR3: TGTGCCACCAGTGATCCGTACAATGAGCAGTTCTTC. Amino acid sequence: CATSDPYNEQFF.